This is a list of T cell receptor beta chains from one sample in a study of T cell responses to AZD1222 COVID-19 vaccine. Assay: immunoSEQ multiplex PCR; the TCRdb copy retains only in-frame clones and omits some. Here the sample spans roughly 100,000 clones, 90% being singletons. The sequencing used peripheral blood, collected on day 0 of AZD1222 vaccination. Receptors were obtained from an adult in good health. CDR3s include the opening cysteine and the closing phenylalanine or tryptophan. The D gene is left open where the match is weak. Size tells how often a clone was seen (once, few, many) or the class of an expanded clone, and some rows leave it out.

D: NA; V: TRBV5-1; J: TRBJ2-7; size: once; DNA: TGCGCCAGCAGCCCCCGGGCTTTCAGCTCCTACGAGCAGTACTTC; CDR3: CASSPRAFSSYEQYF
D: TRBD1; V: TRBV5-1; J: TRBJ2-7; size: NA; DNA: TGCGCCAGCAGCTTGATGCAGGGGGACGAGCAGTACTTC; CDR3: CASSLMQGDEQYF
D: TRBD2; V: TRBV2; J: TRBJ2-7; size: NA; DNA: TGTGCCAGCAGGGAGACTAGCGGGGGCCTCTACGAGCAGTACTTC; CDR3: CASRETSGGLYEQYF
D: NA; V: TRBV19; J: TRBJ1-4; size: NA; DNA: TGTGCCAGTAGCAAGATAACAACTAATGAAAAACTGTTTTTT; CDR3: CASSKITTNEKLFF
D: NA; V: TRBV4-2; J: TRBJ2-5; size: NA; DNA: TGTGCCAGCAGCCGGGGAGAGACCCAGTACTTC; CDR3: CASSRGETQYF
D: TRBD1; V: TRBV5-1; J: TRBJ2-2; size: many; DNA: TGCGCCAGCAGCCCGGACAGGGGCACCGGGGAGCTGTTTTTT; CDR3: CASSPDRGTGELFF
D: TRBD1; V: TRBV3-1/TRBV3-2; J: TRBJ2-3; size: NA; DNA: TGTGCCAGCAGCCCCCTCTTCGAGGGGGCAAATACGCAGTATTTT; CDR3: CASSPLFEGANTQYF
D: NA; V: TRBV18; J: TRBJ1-1; size: NA; DNA: TGTGCCAGCTCACCACCGTGGGGGCGGACTGAAGCTTTCTTT; CDR3: CASSPPWGRTEAFF
D: TRBD2; V: TRBV11-2; J: TRBJ2-7; size: NA; DNA: TGTGCCAGCTCCGATGGGCTAGCGGGTCTTACGTACGAGCAGTACTTC; CDR3: CASSDGLAGLTYEQYF
D: NA; V: TRBV11-2; J: TRBJ2-4; size: NA; DNA: TGTGCCAGCAGACCCCTCCGGGTCAGAGCCAAAAACATTCAGTACTTC; CDR3: CASRPLRVRAKNIQYF
D: NA; V: TRBV30; J: TRBJ1-1; size: NA; DNA: TGTGCCTGGACCCAGTGGAAGGGATTGAACACTGAAGCTTTCTTT; CDR3: CAWTQWKGLNTEAFF
D: TRBD2; V: TRBV5-1; J: TRBJ2-7; size: NA; DNA: TGCGCCAGCAAAACAGGGAAGGCTAGCGGGGCCTCATACTCCTACGAGCAGTACTTC; CDR3: CASKTGKASGASYSYEQYF
D: NA; V: TRBV19; J: TRBJ1-5; size: NA; DNA: TGTGCCAGTAACGACGGTCCCAGCTTAAATCAGCCCCAGCATTTT; CDR3: CASNDGPSLNQPQHF
D: TRBD1; V: TRBV7-9; J: TRBJ2-4; size: NA; DNA: TGTGCCAGCAGCCCCAAGACAGGGAGAAACATTCAGTACTTC; CDR3: CASSPKTGRNIQYF